Detailed here is one T cell receptor (beta chain). This specimen comes from a study of PD-L1 blockade in urothelial cancer. Only in-frame clones appear in the TCRdb table, and some are missing; sequencing was by immunoSEQ multiplex PCR. The sample contains 80,000 to 130,000 clones, over 80% of which appear only once. The sequence derives from a woman of 80 years or more with urothelial cancer. The sequences come from PBMCs, collected around atezolizumab (anti-PD-L1) treatment.

The CDR3 DNA reads TGTGCCAGCAGTGTCCTAGCGCGCTCCCGAGGGAACAATGAGCAGTTCTTC. As protein: CASSVLARSRGNNEQFF. The chain employs TRBV6-4 and TRBJ2-1; possible D gene TRBD2, 6 bases. Trimming shortened V by 4 bases and J by 5 bases, and 21 bases separated the two germline ends. The V gene's germline CDR1 is MRHNA and CDR2 SNTAGT. The CDR3 is made up of 17 amino acids.